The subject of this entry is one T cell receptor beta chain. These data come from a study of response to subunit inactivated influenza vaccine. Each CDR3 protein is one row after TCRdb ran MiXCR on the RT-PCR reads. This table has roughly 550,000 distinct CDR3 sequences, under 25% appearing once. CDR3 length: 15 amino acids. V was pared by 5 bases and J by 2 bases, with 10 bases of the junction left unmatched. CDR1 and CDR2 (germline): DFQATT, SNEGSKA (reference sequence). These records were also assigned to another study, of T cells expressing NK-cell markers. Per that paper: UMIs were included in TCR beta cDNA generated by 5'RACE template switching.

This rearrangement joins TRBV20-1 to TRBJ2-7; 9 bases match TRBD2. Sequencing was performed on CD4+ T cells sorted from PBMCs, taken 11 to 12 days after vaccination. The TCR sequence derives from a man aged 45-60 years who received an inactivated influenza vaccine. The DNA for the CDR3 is TGCAGTGCTGGGGCCCAGCGGGAGGTGCCCTACGAGCAGTACTTC. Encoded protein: CSAGAQREVPYEQYF.